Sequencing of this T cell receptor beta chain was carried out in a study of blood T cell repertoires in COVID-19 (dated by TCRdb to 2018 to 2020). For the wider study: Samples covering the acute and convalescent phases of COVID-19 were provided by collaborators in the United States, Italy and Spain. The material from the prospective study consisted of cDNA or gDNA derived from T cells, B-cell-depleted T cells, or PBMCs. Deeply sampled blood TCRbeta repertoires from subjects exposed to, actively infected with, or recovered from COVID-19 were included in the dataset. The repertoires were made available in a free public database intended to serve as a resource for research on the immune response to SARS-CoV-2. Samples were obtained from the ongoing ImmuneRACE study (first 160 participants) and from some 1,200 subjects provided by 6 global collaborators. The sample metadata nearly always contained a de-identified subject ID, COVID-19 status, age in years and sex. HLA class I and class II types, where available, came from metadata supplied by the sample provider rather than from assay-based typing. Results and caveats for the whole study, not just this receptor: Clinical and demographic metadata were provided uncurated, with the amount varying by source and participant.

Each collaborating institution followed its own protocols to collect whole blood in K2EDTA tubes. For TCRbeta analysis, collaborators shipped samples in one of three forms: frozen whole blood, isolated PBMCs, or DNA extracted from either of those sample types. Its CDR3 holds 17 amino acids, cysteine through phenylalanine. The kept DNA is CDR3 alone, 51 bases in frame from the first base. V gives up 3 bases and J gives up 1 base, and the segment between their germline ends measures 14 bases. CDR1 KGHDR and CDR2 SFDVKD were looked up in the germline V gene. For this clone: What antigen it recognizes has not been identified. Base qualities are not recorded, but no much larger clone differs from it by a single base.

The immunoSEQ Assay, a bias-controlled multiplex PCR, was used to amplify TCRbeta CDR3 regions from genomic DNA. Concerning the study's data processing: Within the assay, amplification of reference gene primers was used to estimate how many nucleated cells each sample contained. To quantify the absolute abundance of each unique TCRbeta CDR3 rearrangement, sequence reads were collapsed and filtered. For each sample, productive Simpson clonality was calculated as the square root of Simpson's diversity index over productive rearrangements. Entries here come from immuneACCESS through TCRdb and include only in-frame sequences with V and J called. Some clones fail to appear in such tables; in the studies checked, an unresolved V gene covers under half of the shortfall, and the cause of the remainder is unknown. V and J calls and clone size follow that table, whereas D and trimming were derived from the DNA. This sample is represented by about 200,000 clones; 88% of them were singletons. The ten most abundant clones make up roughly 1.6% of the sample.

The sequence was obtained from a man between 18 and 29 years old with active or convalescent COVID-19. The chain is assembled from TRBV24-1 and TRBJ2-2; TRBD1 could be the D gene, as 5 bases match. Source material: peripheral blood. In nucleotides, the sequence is TGTGCCACCAGTGATAGGGGCCAAACTTTGAACACCGGGGAGCTGTTTTTT. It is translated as CATSDRGQTLNTGELFF.